These 11 T cell receptor beta chains were all obtained from the same sample, sequenced in a study of T cell responses to AZD1222 COVID-19 vaccine. Clones were read by immunoSEQ multiplex PCR, and TCRdb kept only the in-frame ones, dropping some. The top ten clones hold around a tenth of a sample with about 110,000 clones, about 80% of them seen once. The specimen comprised peripheral blood, sampled on day 0 of AZD1222 vaccination. Receptors were obtained from an adult in good health.

This chain links TRBV5-1 with TRBJ1-1; 8 bases align to TRBD1. Trimming at V came to 5 bases and at J to 4 bases, leaving 10 bases not matched to a gene. The germline V gene has CDR1 SGHRS and CDR2 YFSETQ. The CDR3 extends over 15 amino acids. The CDR3 DNA follows: TGCGCCAGCAGTACGTTACAGGGGGGGTTCACTGAAGCTTTCTTT. It encodes CASSTLQGGFTEAFF. The complete variable domain, with remaining parts taken from reference TRBV5-1 and TRBJ1-1, reads KAGVTQTPRYLIKTRGQQVTLSCSPISGHRSVSWYQQTPGQGLQFLFEYFSETQRNKGNFPGRFSGRQFSNSRSEMNVSTLELGDSALYLCASSTLQGGFTEAFFGQGTRLTVV.

As for this clone: Other DNA sequences in the sample encode the same CDR3. V usage is TRBV4-2 and J usage is TRBJ2-2; D remains unclear. Trimming stripped 1 base from V and 4 bases from J, with 4 bases between. CDR3 length equals 13 residues. The germline CDR1 and CDR2 sequences are LGHNA and YNFKEQ. CDR3: CASSQVSTGELFF. The CDR3 DNA reads TGTGCCAGCAGCCAAGTCAGCACCGGGGAGCTGTTTTTT.

The chain recombines TRBV5-4 with TRBJ2-7, with TRBD2 as a possible D gene (6 bases). Trimming left V 4 bases short and J 0 bases short, with 17 bases between. This CDR3 comprises 16 residues. The germline V gene encodes CDR1 SGHNT and CDR2 YYREEE (reference sequence). The CDR3: CASSLGSGVGSYEQYF. The CDR3 coding sequence is TGTGCCAGCAGCCTTGGATCGGGAGTAGGCTCCTACGAGCAGTACTTC.

CDR3 region: CASGRRPHVIGYTF. The CDR3, as DNA: TGTGCCAGCGGTCGACGCCCCCACGTAATAGGCTACACCTTC. This chain links TRBV28 with TRBJ1-2; D gene uncertain. The CDR3 is made up of 14 amino acids. Per germline, CDR1 MDHEN and CDR2 SYDVKM. V lost 8 bases and J 8 bases, leaving 21 bases between the germline ends.

The chain is built from TRBV27 and TRBJ1-6; possibly TRBD1 for D (5 bases). V was shortened by 2 bases and J by 6 bases, with 11 bases between the two germline ends. CDR1 is MNHEY, CDR2 SMNVEV, per germline (reference sequence). This CDR3 is built from 15 residues. CDR3: CASSLIGDSNSPLHF. The CDR3, as DNA: TGTGCCAGCAGTTTAATTGGTGACAGTAATTCACCCCTCCACTTT.

V gene TRBV6-5 combines with J gene TRBJ1-5; D gene uncertain. Germline V gene sequence: CDR1 MNHEY, CDR2 SVGAGI. This CDR3 spans 14 amino acids. Trimming pared 7 bases from V and 5 bases from J, leaving 15 bases between. The CDR3 region has the DNA TGTGCCAGCAATCACCGGGCCGGGTATCAGCCCCAGCATTTT. As protein: CASNHRAGYQPQHF.

The chain carries TRBV6-6 and TRBJ1-4; 7 bases map to TRBD1. V shed 10 bases and J 12 bases; nucleotides not matched to a gene: 17. Germline values: CDR1 MNHNY, CDR2 SVGAGI (reference sequence). CDR3 length: 14 residues. The CDR3 here is CATLQGTGVGELFF. DNA for the CDR3: TGTGCCACCCTTCAGGGTACAGGGGTCGGGGAACTGTTTTTT.

The chain employs TRBV19 and TRBJ2-3; 14 nucleotides align to TRBD2. Per germline, CDR1 LNHDA and CDR2 SQIVND (reference sequence). Trimming cost V 3 bases and J 4 bases; bases outside gene matches: 0. CDR3 length: 15 residues. The CDR3 DNA reads TGTGCCAGTAGTATGACTAGCGGGAGGGCAGATACGCAGTATTTT. Translated: CASSMTSGRADTQYF.

The chain recombines TRBV19 with TRBJ2-7; TRBD1 matches 9 bases. The CDR3 spans 16 residues. V gave up 1 base and J gave up 2 bases; unmatched junction bases: 6. Germline V gene data show CDR1 as LNHDA and CDR2 as SQIVND (reference sequence). CDR3: CASSIAGGQGAYEQYF. The CDR3 DNA sequence: TGTGCCAGTAGTATAGCCGGGGGACAGGGCGCCTACGAGCAGTACTTC.

The V call is TRBV7-2, the J call TRBJ1-6, with D uncertain. The CDR3 covers 13 residues. In germline, CDR1 is SGHTA, CDR2 FQGNSA. Trimming left V 1 base short and J 7 bases short, with 5 bases between. This CDR3 reads CASSLGPNSPLHF. The DNA of the CDR3 is TGTGCCAGCAGCTTAGGACCCAATTCACCCCTCCACTTT. Combining the CDR3 with reference TRBV7-2 and TRBJ1-6 gives the whole variable domain GAGVSQSPSNKVTEKGKDVELRCDPISGHTALYWYRQSLGQGLEFLIYFQGNSAPDKSGLPSDRFSAERTGGSVSTLTIQRTQQEDSAVYLCASSLGPNSPLHFGNGTRLTVT.

This sequence joins TRBV5-6 and TRBJ1-6, with D possibly matching TRBD1 (5 bases). The CDR3 is made up of 12 amino acids. The V end was cut by 4 bases, the J end by 9 bases, with 8 bases between. Germline loops: CDR1 SGHDT, CDR2 YYEEEE. The CDR3 reads CASSPRGSPLHF. The CDR3 DNA follows: TGTGCCAGCAGCCCGAGGGGTTCACCCCTCCACTTT.